One T cell receptor (beta chain) is described in this entry. The entry originates in a study of CD8 T cells in Susac syndrome. The length of the CDR3 is 17 residues. V gave up 3 bases and J gave up 3 bases; unmatched junction bases: 4. It was with random hexamers that 0.5 to 1 ug RNA was reverse transcribed. Amplification of the TCR beta CDR3 was carried out by immunoSEQ multiplex PCR, which spanned a total of 54 Vbeta and 13 Jbeta segments. From the immunoSEQ multiplex PCR reads, TCRdb called clonotypes with MiXCR, one entry per CDR3 protein. The sample shows roughly 200,000 distinct CDR3 sequences, roughly 94% of them seen only once.

This clonotype was sampled from a human donor with multiple sclerosis. This chain connects TRBV12-3 or TRBV12-4 to TRBJ2-2, with 13 bases identical to TRBD2. The sequenced material came from CD4+ T cells from PBMCs. The CDR3 here is CASSLTSGGPYTGELFF. Written as DNA, the CDR3 is TGTGCCAGCAGTTTGACTAGCGGGGGGCCCTACACCGGGGAGCTGTTTTTT.